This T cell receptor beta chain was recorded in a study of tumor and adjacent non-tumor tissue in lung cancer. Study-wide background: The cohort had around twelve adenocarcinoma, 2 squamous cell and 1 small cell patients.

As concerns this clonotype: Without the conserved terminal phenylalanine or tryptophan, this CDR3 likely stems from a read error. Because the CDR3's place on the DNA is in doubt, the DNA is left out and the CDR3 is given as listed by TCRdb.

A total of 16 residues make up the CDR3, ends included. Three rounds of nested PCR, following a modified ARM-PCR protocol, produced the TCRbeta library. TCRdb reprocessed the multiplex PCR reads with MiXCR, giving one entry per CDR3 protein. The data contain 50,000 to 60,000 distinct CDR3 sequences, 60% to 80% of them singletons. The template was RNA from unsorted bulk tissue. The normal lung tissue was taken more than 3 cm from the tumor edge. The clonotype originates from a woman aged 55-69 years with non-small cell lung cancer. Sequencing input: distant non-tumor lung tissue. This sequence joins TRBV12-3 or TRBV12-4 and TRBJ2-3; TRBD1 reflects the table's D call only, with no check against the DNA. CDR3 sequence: CASSSTGTGATDTRYY.